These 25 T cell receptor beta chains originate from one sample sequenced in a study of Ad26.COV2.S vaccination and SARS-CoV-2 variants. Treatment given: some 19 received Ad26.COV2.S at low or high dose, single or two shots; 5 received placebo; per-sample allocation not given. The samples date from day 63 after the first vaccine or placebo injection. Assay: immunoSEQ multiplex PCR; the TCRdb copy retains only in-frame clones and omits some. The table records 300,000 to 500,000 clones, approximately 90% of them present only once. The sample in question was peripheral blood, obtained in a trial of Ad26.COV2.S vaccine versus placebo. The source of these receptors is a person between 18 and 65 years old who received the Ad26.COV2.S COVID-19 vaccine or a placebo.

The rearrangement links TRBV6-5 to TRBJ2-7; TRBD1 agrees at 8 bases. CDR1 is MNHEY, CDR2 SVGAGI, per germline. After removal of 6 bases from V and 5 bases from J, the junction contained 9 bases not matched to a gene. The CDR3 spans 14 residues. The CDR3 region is CASSPGGASNEQYF. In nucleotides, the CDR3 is TGTGCCAGCAGCCCAGGGGGCGCTTCGAACGAGCAGTACTTC.

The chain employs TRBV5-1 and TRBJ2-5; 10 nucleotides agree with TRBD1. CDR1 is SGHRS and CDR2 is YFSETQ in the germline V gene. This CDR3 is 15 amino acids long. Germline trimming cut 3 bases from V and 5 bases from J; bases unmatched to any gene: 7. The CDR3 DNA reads TGCGCCAGCAGCTACGACAGGGGGCCATGGGAGACCCAGTACTTC. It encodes CASSYDRGPWETQYF.

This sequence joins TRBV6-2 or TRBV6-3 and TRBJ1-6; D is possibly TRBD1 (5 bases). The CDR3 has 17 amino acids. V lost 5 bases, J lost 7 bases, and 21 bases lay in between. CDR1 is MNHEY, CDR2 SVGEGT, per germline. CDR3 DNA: TGTGCCAGCAGTAGGACACTCGGGACCGAAAGGAATTCACCCCTCCACTTT. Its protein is CASSRTLGTERNSPLHF.

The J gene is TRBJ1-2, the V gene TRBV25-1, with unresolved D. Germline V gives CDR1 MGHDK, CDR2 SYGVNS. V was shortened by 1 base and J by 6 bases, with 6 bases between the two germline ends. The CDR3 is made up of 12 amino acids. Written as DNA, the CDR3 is TGTGCCAGCAGTGAATTCGTGGATGGCTACACCTTC. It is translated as CASSEFVDGYTF.

CDR3 residues: CASSRQGANTEAFF. CDR3 bases: TGTGCCAGCAGCCGACAGGGGGCGAACACTGAAGCTTTCTTT. This sequence joins TRBV27 and TRBJ1-1, with 10 bases matching TRBD1. The length of the CDR3 is 14 residues. Germline-derived CDR1 and CDR2 are MNHEY and SMNVEV (reference sequence). V shed 6 bases and J 1 base; nucleotides not matched to a gene: 2.

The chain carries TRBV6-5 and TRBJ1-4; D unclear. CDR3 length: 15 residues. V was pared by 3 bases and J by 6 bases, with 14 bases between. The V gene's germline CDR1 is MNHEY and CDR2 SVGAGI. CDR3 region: CASSYGGPGYEKLFF. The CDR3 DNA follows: TGTGCCAGCAGTTATGGTGGGCCTGGCTATGAAAAACTGTTTTTT.

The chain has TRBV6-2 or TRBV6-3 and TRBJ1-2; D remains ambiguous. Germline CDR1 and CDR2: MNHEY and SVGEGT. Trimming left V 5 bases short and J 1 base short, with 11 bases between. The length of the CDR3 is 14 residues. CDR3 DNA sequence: TGTGCCAGCAGTACCCGCCGCGATAACTATGGCTACACCTTC. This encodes CASSTRRDNYGYTF.

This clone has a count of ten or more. CDR3 sequence reads: CASSGTGEKLFF. CDR3 DNA sequence: TGTGCCAGCAGTGGGACAGGGGAAAAACTGTTTTTT. The V call is TRBV2, the J call TRBJ1-4; 8 bases agree with TRBD1. Per germline, CDR1 SNHLY and CDR2 FYNNEI. CDR3 length: 12 residues. Trimming took 4 bases from V and 8 from J; bases not matched to a gene: 0.

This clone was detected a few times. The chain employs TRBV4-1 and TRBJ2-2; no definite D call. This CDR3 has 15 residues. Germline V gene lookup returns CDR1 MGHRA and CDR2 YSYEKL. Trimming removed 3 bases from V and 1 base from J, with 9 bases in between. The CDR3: CASSHADVNTGELFF. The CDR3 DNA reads TGCGCCAGCAGCCACGCCGATGTGAACACCGGGGAGCTGTTTTTT.

The CDR3 spells CAISVQVFGGYTF. The CDR3 DNA reads TGTGCCATCAGTGTACAGGTTTTCGGTGGCTACACCTTC. The V gene is TRBV10-3, the J gene TRBJ1-2; D may be TRBD1 (5 bases). Trimming left V 4 bases short and J 7 bases short, with 13 bases between. This CDR3 contains 13 residues. Germline CDR1 and CDR2: ENHRY and SYGVKD.

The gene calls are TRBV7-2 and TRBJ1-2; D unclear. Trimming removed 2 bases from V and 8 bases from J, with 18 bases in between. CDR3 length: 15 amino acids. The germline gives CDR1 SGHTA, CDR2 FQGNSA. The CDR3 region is CASSLFADRELGYTF. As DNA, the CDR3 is TGTGCCAGCAGCTTATTTGCGGATCGGGAGCTCGGCTACACCTTC.

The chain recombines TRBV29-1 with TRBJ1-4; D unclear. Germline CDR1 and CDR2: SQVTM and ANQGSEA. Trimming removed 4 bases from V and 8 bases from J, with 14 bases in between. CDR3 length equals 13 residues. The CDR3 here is CSVVEPRQEKLFF. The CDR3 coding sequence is TGCAGCGTTGTTGAGCCTCGGCAGGAAAAACTGTTTTTT.

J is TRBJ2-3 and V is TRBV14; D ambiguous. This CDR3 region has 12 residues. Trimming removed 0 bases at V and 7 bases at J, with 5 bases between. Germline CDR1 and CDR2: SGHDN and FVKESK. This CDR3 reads CASSQDRYTQYF. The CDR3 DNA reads TGTGCCAGCAGCCAAGATCGGTATACGCAGTATTTT.

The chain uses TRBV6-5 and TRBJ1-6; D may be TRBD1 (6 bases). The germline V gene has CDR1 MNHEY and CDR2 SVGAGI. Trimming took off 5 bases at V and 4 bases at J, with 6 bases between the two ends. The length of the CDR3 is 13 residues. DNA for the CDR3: TGTGCCAGCAGTCAGGGGTATAATTCACCCCTCCACTTT. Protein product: CASSQGYNSPLHF.

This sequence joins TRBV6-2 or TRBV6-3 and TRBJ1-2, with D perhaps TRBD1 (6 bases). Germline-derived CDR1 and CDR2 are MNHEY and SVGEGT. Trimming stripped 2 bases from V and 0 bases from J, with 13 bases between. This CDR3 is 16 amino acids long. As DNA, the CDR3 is TGTGCCAGCAGTTACCAACGGGGGCAAGCTAACTATGGCTACACCTTC. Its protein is CASSYQRGQANYGYTF.

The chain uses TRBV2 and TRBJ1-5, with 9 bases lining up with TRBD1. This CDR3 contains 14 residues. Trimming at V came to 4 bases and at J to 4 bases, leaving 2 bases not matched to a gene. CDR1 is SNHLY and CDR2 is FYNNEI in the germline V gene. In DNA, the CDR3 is TGTGCCAGCAGTGGAGGACAGGGGAATCAGCCCCAGCATTTT. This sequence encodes CASSGGQGNQPQHF.

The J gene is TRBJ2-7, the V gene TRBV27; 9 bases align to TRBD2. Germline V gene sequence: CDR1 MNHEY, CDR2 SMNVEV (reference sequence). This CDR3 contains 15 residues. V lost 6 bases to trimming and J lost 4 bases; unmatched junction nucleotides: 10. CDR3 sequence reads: CASSLSLAGLYEQYF. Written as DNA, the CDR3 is TGTGCCAGCAGCTTAAGCCTAGCGGGGTTGTACGAGCAGTACTTC.

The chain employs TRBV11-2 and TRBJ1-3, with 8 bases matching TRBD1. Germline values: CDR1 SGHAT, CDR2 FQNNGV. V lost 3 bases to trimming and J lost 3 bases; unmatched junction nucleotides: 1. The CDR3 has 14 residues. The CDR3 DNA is TGTGCCAGCAGCTTGGACAGGGTTGGAAACACCATATATTTT. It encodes CASSLDRVGNTIYF. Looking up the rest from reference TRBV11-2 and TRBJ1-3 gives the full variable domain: EAGVAQSPRYKIIEKRQSVAFWCNPISGHATLYWYQQILGQGPKLLIQFQNNGVVDDSQLPKDRFSAERLKGVDSTLKIQPAKLEDSAVYLCASSLDRVGNTIYFGEGSWLTVV.

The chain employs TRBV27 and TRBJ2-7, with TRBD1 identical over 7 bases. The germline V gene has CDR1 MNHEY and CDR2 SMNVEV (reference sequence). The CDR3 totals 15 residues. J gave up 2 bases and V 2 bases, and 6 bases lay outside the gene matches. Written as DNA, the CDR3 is TGTGCCAGCAGTTTAATAGGGACAGTACCCTACGAGCAGTACTTC. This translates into CASSLIGTVPYEQYF.

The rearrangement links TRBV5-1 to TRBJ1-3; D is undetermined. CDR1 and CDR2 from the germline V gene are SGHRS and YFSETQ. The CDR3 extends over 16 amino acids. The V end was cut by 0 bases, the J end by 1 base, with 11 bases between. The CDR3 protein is CASSLEVVGSGNTIYF. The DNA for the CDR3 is TGCGCCAGCAGCTTGGAAGTCGTTGGGTCTGGAAACACCATATATTTT.

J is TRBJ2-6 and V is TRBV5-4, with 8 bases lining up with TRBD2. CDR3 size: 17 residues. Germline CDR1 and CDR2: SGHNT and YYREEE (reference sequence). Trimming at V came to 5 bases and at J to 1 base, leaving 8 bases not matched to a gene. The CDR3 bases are TGTGCCAGCAGATCCCCGGGAGGGGCTTCTGGGGCCAACGTCCTGACTTTC. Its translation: CASRSPGGASGANVLTF.

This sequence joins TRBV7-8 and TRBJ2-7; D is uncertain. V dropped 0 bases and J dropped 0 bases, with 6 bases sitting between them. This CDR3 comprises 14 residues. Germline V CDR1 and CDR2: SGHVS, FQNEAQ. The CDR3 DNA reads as TGTGCCAGCAGCTTAGCGCCGAGCTCCTACGAGCAGTACTTC. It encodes CASSLAPSSYEQYF.

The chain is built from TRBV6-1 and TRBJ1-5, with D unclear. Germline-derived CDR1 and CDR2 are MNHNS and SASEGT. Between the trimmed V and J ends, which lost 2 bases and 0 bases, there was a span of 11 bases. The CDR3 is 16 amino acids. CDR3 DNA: TGTGCCAGCAGTGAAATGGGGTTTTATAGCAATCAGCCCCAGCATTTT. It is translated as CASSEMGFYSNQPQHF.

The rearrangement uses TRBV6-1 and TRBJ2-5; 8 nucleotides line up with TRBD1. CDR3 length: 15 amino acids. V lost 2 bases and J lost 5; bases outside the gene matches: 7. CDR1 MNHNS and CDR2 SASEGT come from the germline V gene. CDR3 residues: CASSENRGERETQYF. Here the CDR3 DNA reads TGTGCCAGCAGTGAAAACAGGGGGGAGCGGGAGACCCAGTACTTC.

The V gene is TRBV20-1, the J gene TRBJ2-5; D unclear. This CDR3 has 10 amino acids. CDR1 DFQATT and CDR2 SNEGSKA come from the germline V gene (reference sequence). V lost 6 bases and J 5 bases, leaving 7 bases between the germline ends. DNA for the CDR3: TGCAGTGCCCTGACGGAGACCCAGTACTTC. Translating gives CSALTETQYF.